This T cell receptor (beta chain) appears in the sequencing data of a study of blood T cell repertoires in COVID-19 (dated by TCRdb to 2020 to 2021). For the study in its entirety: Collaborator samples came from the United States, Italy and Spain and covered acute and convalescent phases of COVID-19. Subjects who had been exposed to COVID-19, were actively infected with it, or had recovered from it provided the deeply sampled blood TCRbeta repertoires that made up the dataset. Where HLA class I and class II types were available, the types were taken from metadata supplied by the sample provider, not from assay-based typing. The repertoires were released in a freely available public database intended as a resource for research on the immune response to SARS-CoV-2. The sample metadata nearly always contained a de-identified subject ID, COVID-19 status, age in years and sex. The prospective study material was composed of cDNA or gDNA derived from T cells, B-cell-depleted T cells, or PBMCs. Samples came from the ongoing ImmuneRACE study (first 160 participants) plus 1,254 subjects from 6 global collaborators. Here is what the overall study found, with its caveats: The amount of clinical and demographic metadata varied by source and participant and was provided uncurated.

The CDR3 holds 15 amino acids from the cysteine to the phenylalanine. CDR3 DNA is the only sequence kept; it has 45 bases, read in frame from the first base. V and J are trimmed by 7 bases and 4 bases, and the gene matches miss 9 bases of the junction. CDR1 and CDR2 were assigned from the germline V gene (reference sequence) as LNHDA and SQIVND. TCRbeta CDR3 regions were amplified from genomic DNA using the immunoSEQ Assay, a bias-controlled multiplex PCR. The study's own analysis went as follows. Nucleated cell counts per sample were estimated from amplification of reference gene primers within the assay. To quantify the absolute abundance of each unique TCRbeta CDR3 rearrangement, sequence reads were collapsed and filtered. For each sample, productive Simpson clonality was calculated as the square root of Simpson's diversity index over productive rearrangements. Held by TCRdb, this immuneACCESS table contains in-frame sequences only and omits some clones. Under half of the omission traces to an unresolved V gene where checked; the cause of the rest is unknown. V, J and clone size reflect that table, while D and trimming were determined from the DNA. In this sample the table shows about 98,000 clones, 70% to 90% of which occur a single time. The top ten clones comprise approximately 2% of the sample.

Collaborating institutions collected whole blood in K2EDTA tubes following their own protocols. For TCRbeta analysis, collaborators shipped samples in one of three forms: frozen whole blood, isolated PBMCs, or DNA extracted from either of those sample types. Comments on this clone: Its binding antigen is unknown. Nothing much larger sits one base from this clone, and base qualities are not available.

The specimen was peripheral blood. The TCR comes from a man aged 50 to 60 with active COVID-19. Rearrangement joined TRBV19 to TRBJ2-1, and 8 bases in between align with TRBD2. The nucleotides read TGTGCCAGTAACTTACTAGCGGATCCTTACAATGAGCAGTTCTTC. Its protein reads: CASNLLADPYNEQFF. Joined to the reference TRBV19 and TRBJ2-1 proteins, this CDR3 gives the full variable domain: DGGITQSPKYLFRKEGQNVTLSCEQNLNHDAMYWYRQDPGQGLRLIYYSQIVNDFQKGDIAEGYSVSREKKESFPLTVTSAQKNPTAFYLCASNLLADPYNEQFFGPGTRLTVL.